These 29 T cell receptor beta chains were sequenced from one sample in a study of a mutant IDH1 vaccine in newly diagnosed glioma. Indicated time point: week 35, safety follow-up. Every vaccination contained 300 ug of the mutant IDH1 20-mer peptide and was paired with topical imiquimod. Assay used: immunoSEQ multiplex PCR; TCRdb lists only in-frame clones, some missing. The sample lists tens of thousands of clones, around four fifths seen once, with over 3.5% in the top ten. No antigens are known for them. Sequences were derived from PBMCs, sampled from a glioma patient whose treatment included an IDH1 peptide vaccine. The receptor source for this set is a man aged 25 to 45 with glioma.

The CDR3 region is CASSQASPDTDTQYF. The DNA for the CDR3 is TGTGCCAGCAGCCAAGCATCCCCCGACACAGATACGCAGTATTTT. The chain is built from TRBV4-2 and TRBJ2-3; no reliable D call. The length of the CDR3 is 15 residues. Germline V gives CDR1 LGHNA, CDR2 YNFKEQ. The ends were cut back, 1 base at V and 2 bases at J, with 10 bases in the middle.

CDR3 amino acids: CASSPFPGFTSGNTIYF. CDR3 nucleotides: TGTGCCAGCTCACCCTTCCCAGGCTTCACCTCTGGAAACACCATATATTTT. The chain recombines TRBV18 with TRBJ1-3; D uncertain. Trimming cost V 3 bases and J 0 bases, with 15 bases left between them. Germline-derived CDR1 and CDR2 are KGHSH and LQKENI. The CDR3 runs 17 residues.

The chain carries TRBV7-7 and TRBJ2-5; TRBD2 aligns across 10 bases. V trimming: 4 bases; J trimming: 13 bases; junction bases outside the gene matches: 6. This CDR3 contains 12 residues. Germline values: CDR1 SSHAT, CDR2 FNYEAQ (reference sequence). CDR3 in amino acids: CASSSLAGAMYF. Here the CDR3 DNA reads TGTGCCAGCAGCTCCCTAGCGGGGGCCATGTACTTC.

The genes are TRBV4-1 and TRBJ2-7; maybe TRBD2 (6 bases). This CDR3 is 18 amino acids long. V was trimmed by 2 bases and J by 0 bases, leaving 20 bases between them. Germline V CDR1 and CDR2: MGHRA, YSYEKL. The DNA for the CDR3 is TGCGCCAGCAGCCAAAACCAACTGCGGGGTGACATCTCCTACGAGCAGTACTTC. It specifies CASSQNQLRGDISYEQYF.

This chain connects TRBV4-1 to TRBJ1-5, with a possible D match to TRBD1 (6 bases). This CDR3 region has 16 residues. Germline CDR1 reads MGHRA; CDR2 reads YSYEKL. Trimming stripped 0 bases from V and 3 bases from J, with 12 bases between. CDR3 amino acids: CASSQDKGQLNQPQHF. DNA for the CDR3: TGCGCCAGCAGCCAAGATAAGGGACAACTCAATCAGCCCCAGCATTTT.

The chain links TRBV5-6 to TRBJ1-1; 7 bases are a match to TRBD1. The CDR3 loop spans 13 amino acids. Trimming took 4 bases from V and 3 from J; bases not matched to a gene: 3. Germline V gene data show CDR1 as SGHDT and CDR2 as YYEEEE. CDR3: CASSAGTDTEAFF. The CDR3 DNA follows: TGTGCCAGCAGCGCGGGGACAGACACTGAAGCTTTCTTT. The entire variable domain, with the rest obtained from reference TRBV5-6 and TRBJ1-1, is as follows: DAGVTQSPTHLIKTRGQQVTLRCSPKSGHDTVSWYQQALGQGPQFIFQYYEEEERQRGNFPDRFSGHQFPNYSSELNVNALLLGDSALYLCASSAGTDTEAFFGQGTRLTVV.

This sequence joins TRBV5-1 and TRBJ1-6; 7 nucleotides match TRBD1. The CDR3 has 15 amino acids. The J segment lost 6 bases and the V segment lost 2 bases, leaving 5 bases of the junction unmatched. Germline CDR1 is SGHRS and CDR2 is YFSETQ. The CDR3 reads CASSLLTGINSPLHF. DNA of the CDR3: TGCGCCAGCAGCTTACTGACAGGGATTAATTCACCCCTCCACTTT. The full variable domain, with the rest looked up from reference TRBV5-1 and TRBJ1-6, is KAGVTQTPRYLIKTRGQQVTLSCSPISGHRSVSWYQQTPGQGLQFLFEYFSETQRNKGNFPGRFSGRQFSNSRSEMNVSTLELGDSALYLCASSLLTGINSPLHFGNGTRLTVT.

The chain links TRBV6-6 to TRBJ1-2; D remains ambiguous. CDR3 length: 15 residues. CDR1 and CDR2 from the germline V gene are MNHNY and SVGAGI (reference sequence). V was trimmed by 5 bases and J by 5 bases, leaving 18 bases between them. For the CDR3, the DNA is TGTGCCAGCAGTAGCCCCATTTGGGCGCCTTATGGCTACACCTTC. This encodes CASSSPIWAPYGYTF.

The chain links TRBV13 to TRBJ1-1, with D tentatively TRBD1 (5 bases). This CDR3 region has 13 residues. Germline CDR1 PRHDT, CDR2 FYEKMQ (reference sequence). Trimming left V 0 bases short and J 6 bases short, with 8 bases between. DNA of the CDR3: TGTGCCAGCAGCTTAGGGGGGGACCCTGAAGCTTTCTTT. Translation: CASSLGGDPEAFF.

This clone was recorded a few times. This rearrangement joins TRBV4-2 to TRBJ1-4; 7 bases are a match to TRBD1. The CDR3 totals 15 residues. V was clipped by 1 base and J by 4 bases; unmatched bases: 3. Germline V gene lookup returns CDR1 LGHNA and CDR2 YNFKEQ. The CDR3 is CASSQGDRVNEKLFF. The CDR3 DNA reads TGTGCCAGCAGCCAAGGAGACAGGGTTAATGAAAAACTGTTTTTT.

J is TRBJ1-4 and V is TRBV5-1; 9 bases are a match to TRBD1. The junction had 1 base not matched to a gene; V was cut back by 7 bases and J by 3 bases. The CDR3 length is 13 residues. The germline V gene has CDR1 SGHRS and CDR2 YFSETQ. CDR3 residues: CASRTGANEKLFF. CDR3 sequence (DNA): TGCGCCAGCCGGACAGGGGCTAATGAAAAACTGTTTTTT.

The V call is TRBV6-1, the J call TRBJ2-5, with 7 bases matching TRBD1. The end of the DNA aligns better with TRBJ2-7, so the J call may be wrong. The germline V gene has CDR1 MNHNS and CDR2 SASEGT. The CDR3 extends over 14 amino acids. The CDR3 nucleotides are TGTGCCAGCAGTGAACAGGGGGACACCTACGAGCAGTACTTC. Translated, it gives CASSEQGDTYEQYF.

V and J are TRBV2 and TRBJ2-1, with 7 bases that match TRBD1. Germline CDR1 is SNHLY and CDR2 is FYNNEI. The V gene end was trimmed by 5 bases and the J gene end by 4 bases; junction bases not matched to a gene: 20. This CDR3 region has 19 residues. The CDR3 loop is CASSRIRDSGTGAYNEQFF. CDR3 nucleotide sequence: TGTGCCAGCAGTCGGATCCGGGACAGTGGAACCGGGGCTTACAATGAGCAGTTCTTC.

This clone showed up just once. The chain is built from TRBV6-1 and TRBJ1-2; maybe TRBD1 (6 bases). This CDR3 comprises 14 residues. The V gene's germline CDR1 is MNHNS and CDR2 SASEGT. Trimming pared 6 bases from V and 2 bases from J, leaving 13 bases between. The CDR3 loop is CASRGQRSNYGYTF. CDR3 in DNA: TGTGCCAGCAGGGGACAACGGAGCAACTATGGCTACACCTTC.

The chain has TRBV19 and TRBJ2-6; D possibly matches TRBD1 or TRBD2 (5 bases each). The V gene lost 5 bases and the J gene lost 0 bases, with 11 bases spanning the gap. Germline assignment: CDR1 LNHDA and CDR2 SQIVND (reference sequence). CDR3 length: 16 amino acids. The DNA for the CDR3 is TGTGCCAGTAGTTCCGGGACCTACTCTGGGGCCAACGTCCTGACTTTC. Translating it yields CASSSGTYSGANVLTF. The whole variable domain, filled in from reference TRBV19 and TRBJ2-6, reads DGGITQSPKYLFRKEGQNVTLSCEQNLNHDAMYWYRQDPGQGLRLIYYSQIVNDFQKGDIAEGYSVSREKKESFPLTVTSAQKNPTAFYLCASSSGTYSGANVLTFGAGSRLTVL.

The chain carries TRBV6-5 and TRBJ1-1, with no clear D. Germline V lookup: CDR1 MNHEY, CDR2 SVGAGI. This CDR3 is 11 amino acids long. V lost 5 bases to trimming and J lost 2 bases, with 3 bases between them. The CDR3 DNA is TGTGCCAGCAGTCGTAACACTGAAGCTTTCTTT. This gives the protein CASSRNTEAFF.

V is TRBV5-5 and J is TRBJ1-3; D is unresolved. CDR3 size: 17 residues. V gave up 0 bases and J gave up 0 bases, with 13 bases separating them. Per germline, CDR1 SGHKS and CDR2 YYEKEE (reference sequence). CDR3 in DNA: TGTGCCAGCAGCTTGGAGGAGTCGGGCTACTCTGGAAACACCATATATTTT. Translation gives CASSLEESGYSGNTIYF.

The J gene is TRBJ2-1, the V gene TRBV5-6; no clear D. Germline V CDR1 and CDR2: SGHDT, YYEEEE. The CDR3 runs 13 residues. V was clipped by 0 bases and J by 4 bases, with 5 bases between them. CDR3 amino acids: CASSLAHYNEQFF. CDR3 nucleotide sequence: TGTGCCAGCAGCTTGGCCCATTACAATGAGCAGTTCTTC. Filled out from reference TRBV5-6 and TRBJ2-1, the complete variable domain reads DAGVTQSPTHLIKTRGQQVTLRCSPKSGHDTVSWYQQALGQGPQFIFQYYEEEERQRGNFPDRFSGHQFPNYSSELNVNALLLGDSALYLCASSLAHYNEQFFGPGTRLTVL.

This chain joins TRBV5-1 and TRBJ2-1, with D unresolved. This CDR3 has 13 amino acids. The V and J ends lost 2 bases and 6 bases respectively, with 9 bases between them. CDR1 and CDR2 (germline): SGHRS, YFSETQ. This CDR3 is CASSFSKGNEQFF. CDR3 sequence (DNA): TGCGCCAGCAGCTTTTCCAAGGGCAATGAGCAGTTCTTC.

The CDR3 loop is CASSYVAGGQDTQYF. The DNA of the CDR3 is TGTGCCAGCAGCTACGTGGCAGGGGGCCAAGATACGCAGTATTTT. V usage is TRBV5-6 and J usage is TRBJ2-3; 8 bases are a match to TRBD1. V lost 3 bases, J lost 5 bases, and 8 bases stayed unmatched. Germline values: CDR1 SGHDT, CDR2 YYEEEE. The CDR3 is 15 residues long.

The V call is TRBV6-1, the J call TRBJ1-1, with D uncertain. CDR1 and CDR2 from the germline V gene are MNHNS and SASEGT. V was trimmed by 6 bases and J by 0 bases, leaving 14 bases between them. The CDR3 has 15 amino acids. CDR3 loop: CASRGIVQLNTEAFF. DNA for the CDR3: TGTGCCAGCAGGGGAATCGTACAGCTGAACACTGAAGCTTTCTTT.

This clone was detected a few times. J is TRBJ1-1 and V is TRBV10-2; D unresolved. V lost 8 bases and J 6 bases, leaving 10 bases between the germline ends. CDR1 is WSHSY, CDR2 SAAADI, per germline. This CDR3 is built from 11 residues. CDR3 region: CASFEGAEAFF. CDR3 sequence (DNA): TGCGCCAGCTTTGAGGGAGCTGAAGCTTTCTTT.

In this sample, this clone turned up a few times. The chain carries TRBV7-9 and TRBJ2-5; D is undetermined. V lost 0 bases to trimming and J lost 1 base, with 6 bases between them. The length of the CDR3 is 14 residues. Germline V CDR1 and CDR2: SEHNR, FQNEAQ (reference sequence). In DNA, the CDR3 is TGTGCCAGCAGCTTAGCGGGCAGCCAAGAGACCCAGTACTTC. Its translation is CASSLAGSQETQYF.

This clone occurred a few times. The chain links TRBV30 to TRBJ1-1, with 9 bases that match TRBD1. The CDR3 has 16 residues. V shed 0 bases and J 1 base; nucleotides not matched to a gene: 6. Germline V gene data show CDR1 as GTSNPN and CDR2 as SVGIG (reference sequence). The CDR3, as DNA: TGTGCCTGGAGTGTAAAACAGGGGGCCGGGAACACTGAAGCTTTCTTT. Translation gives CAWSVKQGAGNTEAFF.

The rearrangement links TRBV2 to TRBJ1-5; D perhaps matches TRBD1 (5 bases). CDR3 length: 13 amino acids. Trimming removed 6 bases at V and 2 bases at J, with 8 bases between. Germline CDR1 and CDR2: SNHLY and FYNNEI. CDR3 protein: CASSGRGNQPQHF. In DNA form, the CDR3 reads TGTGCCAGCAGCGGCAGGGGCAATCAGCCCCAGCATTTT.

The chain uses TRBV2 and TRBJ1-5; a weak D match, TRBD1 (5 bases). The germline V gene has CDR1 SNHLY and CDR2 FYNNEI. This CDR3 region has 14 residues. The V gene lost 2 bases and the J gene lost 7 bases, with 12 bases spanning the gap. Written as DNA, the CDR3 is TGTGCCAGCAGTGAAATCCCAGGGTTCCAGCCCCAGCATTTT. It translates to CASSEIPGFQPQHF.

V is TRBV7-2 and J is TRBJ2-1; D remains ambiguous. CDR1 SGHTA and CDR2 FQGNSA come from the germline V gene. Trimming removed 1 base at V and 5 bases at J, with 6 bases between. The CDR3 extends over 13 amino acids. The CDR3 bases are TGTGCCAGCAGCTTAGTCCAAGACAATGAGCAGTTCTTC. Protein product: CASSLVQDNEQFF.

The rearrangement links TRBV30 to TRBJ1-1; TRBD1 aligns across 9 bases. The ends lost 4 bases at V and 5 bases at J; junction bases unmatched: 8. Germline CDR1 reads GTSNPN; CDR2 reads SVGIG (reference sequence). The CDR3 extends over 14 amino acids. The CDR3 loop reads CAWTSGQGQTEAFF. As DNA, the CDR3 is TGTGCCTGGACAAGCGGACAGGGGCAAACTGAAGCTTTCTTT.

The J gene is TRBJ1-2, the V gene TRBV6-5, with D hard to call. This CDR3 region has 13 residues. V was shortened by 5 bases and J by 6 bases, with 13 bases between the two germline ends. The V gene's germline CDR1 is MNHEY and CDR2 SVGAGI. The CDR3 nucleotides are TGTGCCAGCAGTCCTAGGATATCGGATGGCTACACCTTC. It is translated as CASSPRISDGYTF.